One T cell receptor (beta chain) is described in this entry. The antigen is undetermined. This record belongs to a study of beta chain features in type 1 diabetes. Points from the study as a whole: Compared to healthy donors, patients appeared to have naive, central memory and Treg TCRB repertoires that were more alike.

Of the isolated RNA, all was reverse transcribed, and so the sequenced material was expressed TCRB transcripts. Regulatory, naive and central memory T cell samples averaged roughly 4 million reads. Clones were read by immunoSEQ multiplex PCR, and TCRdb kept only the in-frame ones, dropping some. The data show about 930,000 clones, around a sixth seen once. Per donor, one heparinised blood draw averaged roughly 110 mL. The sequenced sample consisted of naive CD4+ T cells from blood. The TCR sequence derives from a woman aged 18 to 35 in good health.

CDR3: CASTLGGFTGELFF. The DNA for the CDR3 is TGTGCCAGCACCCTCGGGGGGTTCACCGGGGAGCTGTTTTTT. The gene calls are TRBV9 and TRBJ2-2, with TRBD2 matching 7 bases. From germline, CDR1 is SGDLS and CDR2 YYNGEE. This CDR3 is 14 amino acids long. Trimming took 6 bases from V and 4 from J; bases not matched to a gene: 6.